This TCR beta chain was profiled in a study of T-cell reconstitution after alpha-beta-depleted transplantation in children. Trimming took 1 base from V and 5 from J; bases not matched to a gene: 4. The CDR3 runs 14 residues. Germline CDR1 DFQATT, CDR2 SNEGSKA (reference sequence). This clonotype was seen a few times. Preparation of the TCRbeta library used unique molecular identifiers. Each CDR3 protein is one row after TCRdb ran MiXCR on the PCR reads. The table has 500,000 to 600,000 distinct CDR3 sequences, approximately 29% seen once. The sample was PBMCs from the stem cell graft donor, taken from the stem cell graft. This receptor was obtained from a human donor who donated a stem cell graft to a child with aplastic anemia. The chain is built from TRBV20-1 and TRBJ2-2; 7 positions agree with TRBD2. The CDR3 protein is CSARAPGLTGELFF. The CDR3 DNA is TGCAGTGCTAGAGCCCCGGGACTAACCGGGGAGCTGTTTTTT.